This TCR beta chain is drawn from a study of CD8 T cells in Susac syndrome. General study findings and limits: Among active patients and in TEMRA cells, CD8+ clonal expansion in Susac reached its peak.

Random-hexamer reverse transcription was applied to about 0.45 to 1 ug RNA. The amplification used immunoSEQ multiplex PCR on TCR beta CDR3; it spanned 54 Vbeta and 13 Jbeta. MiXCR, run by TCRdb on the immunoSEQ multiplex PCR reads, gives a single entry per CDR3 protein. The sample lists 95,000 to 150,000 distinct CDR3 sequences; just under 95% were seen once. Comments on this clonotype: Its antigen remains unknown.

Looked up from germline, CDR1 is LGHNA and CDR2 is YSLEER. This CDR3 is 14 amino acids long. Trimming cost V 4 bases and J 0 bases, with 8 bases left between them. Definite or probable Susac syndrome was diagnosed using recently defined diagnostic criteria. Negative isolation yielded CD8+ and CD4+ T cells; FACS enriched TEMRA cells. The source of this sequence is a human donor with Susac syndrome. Sequencing input: CD8+ T cells from PBMCs. The chain is built from TRBV4-3 and TRBJ2-3; D ambiguous. In DNA, the CDR3 is TGCGCCAGCAGCCGAGGAGACAGCACAGATACGCAGTATTTT. Protein sequence: CASSRGDSTDTQYF.